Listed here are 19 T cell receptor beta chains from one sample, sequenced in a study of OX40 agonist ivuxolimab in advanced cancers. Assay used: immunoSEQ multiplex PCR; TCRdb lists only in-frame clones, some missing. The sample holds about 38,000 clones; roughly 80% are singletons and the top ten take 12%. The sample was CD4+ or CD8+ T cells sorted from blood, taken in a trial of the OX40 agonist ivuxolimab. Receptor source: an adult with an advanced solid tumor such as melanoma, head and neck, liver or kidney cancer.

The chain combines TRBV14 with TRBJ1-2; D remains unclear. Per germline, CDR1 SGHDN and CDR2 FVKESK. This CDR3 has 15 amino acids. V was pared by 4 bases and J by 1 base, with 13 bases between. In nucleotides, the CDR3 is TGTGCCAGCAGCCCATCAGGAGTCTTTAACTATGGCTACACCTTC. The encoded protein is CASSPSGVFNYGYTF.

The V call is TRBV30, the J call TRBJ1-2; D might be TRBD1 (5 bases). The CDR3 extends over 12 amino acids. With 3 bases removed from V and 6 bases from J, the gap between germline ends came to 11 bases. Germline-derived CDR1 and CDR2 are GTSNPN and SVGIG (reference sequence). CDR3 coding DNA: TGTGCCTGGAGAAGGGACGGCCATGGCTACACCTTC. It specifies CAWRRDGHGYTF.

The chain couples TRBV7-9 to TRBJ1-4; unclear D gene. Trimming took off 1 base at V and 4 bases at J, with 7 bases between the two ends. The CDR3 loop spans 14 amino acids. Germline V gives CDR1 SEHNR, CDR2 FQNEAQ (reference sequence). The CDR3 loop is CASSLGANNEKLFF. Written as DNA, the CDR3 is TGTGCCAGCAGCTTAGGGGCTAATAATGAAAAACTGTTTTTT. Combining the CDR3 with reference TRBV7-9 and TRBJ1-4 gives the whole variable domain DTGVSQNPRHKITKRGQNVTFRCDPISEHNRLYWYRQTLGQGPEFLTYFQNEAQLEKSRLLSDRFSAERPKGSFSTLEIQRTEQGDSAMYLCASSLGANNEKLFFGSGTQLSVL.

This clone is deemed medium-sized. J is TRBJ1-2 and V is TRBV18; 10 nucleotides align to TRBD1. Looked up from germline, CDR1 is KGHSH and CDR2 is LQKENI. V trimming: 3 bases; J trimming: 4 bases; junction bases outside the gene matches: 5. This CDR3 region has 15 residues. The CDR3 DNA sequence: TGTGCCAGCTCACCGGAGACAGGGGGCGCCTATGGCTACACCTTC. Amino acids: CASSPETGGAYGYTF.

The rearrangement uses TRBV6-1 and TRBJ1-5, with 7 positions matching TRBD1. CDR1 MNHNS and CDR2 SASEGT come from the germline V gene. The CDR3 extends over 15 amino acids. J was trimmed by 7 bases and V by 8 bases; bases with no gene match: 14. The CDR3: CASGLQTGVGQPQHF. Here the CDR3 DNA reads TGTGCCAGCGGATTGCAAACAGGGGTTGGGCAGCCCCAGCATTTT.

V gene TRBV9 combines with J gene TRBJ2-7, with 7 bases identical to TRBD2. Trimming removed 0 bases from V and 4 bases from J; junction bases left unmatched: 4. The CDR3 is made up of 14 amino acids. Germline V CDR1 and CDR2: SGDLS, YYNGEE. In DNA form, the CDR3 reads TGTGCCAGCAGCGTAGAAGATAGCGGGTACGAGCAGTACTTC. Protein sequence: CASSVEDSGYEQYF.

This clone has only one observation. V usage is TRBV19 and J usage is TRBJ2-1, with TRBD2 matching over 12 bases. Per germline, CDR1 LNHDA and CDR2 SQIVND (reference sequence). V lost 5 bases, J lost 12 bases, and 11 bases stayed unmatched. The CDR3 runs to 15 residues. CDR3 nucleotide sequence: TGTGCCAGTAGTCCCGTGACTAGCGGGGGTACCCGGCAGTTCTTC. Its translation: CASSPVTSGGTRQFF.

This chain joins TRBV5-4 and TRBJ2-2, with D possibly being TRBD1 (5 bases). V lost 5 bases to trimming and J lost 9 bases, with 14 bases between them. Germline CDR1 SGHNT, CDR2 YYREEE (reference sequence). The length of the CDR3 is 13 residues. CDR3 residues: CASSNRQRRELFF. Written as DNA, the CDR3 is TGTGCCAGCAGTAATAGACAGCGCAGGGAGCTGTTTTTT.

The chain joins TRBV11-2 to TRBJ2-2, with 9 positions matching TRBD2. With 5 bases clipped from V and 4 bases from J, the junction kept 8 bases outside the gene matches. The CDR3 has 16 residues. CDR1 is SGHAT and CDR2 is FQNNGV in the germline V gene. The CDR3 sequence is CASSPEVAGATGELFF. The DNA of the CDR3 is TGTGCCAGCAGCCCCGAGGTAGCGGGAGCCACCGGGGAGCTGTTTTTT.

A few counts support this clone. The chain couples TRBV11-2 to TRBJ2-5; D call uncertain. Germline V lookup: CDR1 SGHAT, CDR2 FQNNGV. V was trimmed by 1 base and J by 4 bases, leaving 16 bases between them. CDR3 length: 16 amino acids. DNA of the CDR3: TGTGCCAGCAGCTTAGGGCAGGCCCAGTGGATAGAGACCCAGTACTTC. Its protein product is CASSLGQAQWIETQYF.

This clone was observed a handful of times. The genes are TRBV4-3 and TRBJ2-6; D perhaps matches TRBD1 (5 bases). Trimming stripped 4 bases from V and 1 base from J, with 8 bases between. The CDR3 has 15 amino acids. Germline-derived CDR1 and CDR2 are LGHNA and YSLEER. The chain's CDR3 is CASSPQGSGANVLTF. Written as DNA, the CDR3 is TGCGCCAGCAGCCCTCAGGGATCTGGGGCCAACGTCCTGACTTTC.

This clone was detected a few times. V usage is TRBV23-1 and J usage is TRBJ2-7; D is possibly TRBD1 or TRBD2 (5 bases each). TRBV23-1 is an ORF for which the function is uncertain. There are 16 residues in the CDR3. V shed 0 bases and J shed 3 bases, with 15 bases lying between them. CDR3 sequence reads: CASSQSKPGSHYEQYF. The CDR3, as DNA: TGCGCCAGCAGTCAATCGAAGCCAGGGAGTCACTACGAGCAGTACTTC.

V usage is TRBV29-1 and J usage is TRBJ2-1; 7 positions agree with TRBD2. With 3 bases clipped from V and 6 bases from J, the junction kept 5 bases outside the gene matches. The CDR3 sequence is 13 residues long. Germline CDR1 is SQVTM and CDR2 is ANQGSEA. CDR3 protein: CSVETSPGNEQFF. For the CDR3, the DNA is TGCAGCGTTGAGACTAGCCCAGGCAATGAGCAGTTCTTC.

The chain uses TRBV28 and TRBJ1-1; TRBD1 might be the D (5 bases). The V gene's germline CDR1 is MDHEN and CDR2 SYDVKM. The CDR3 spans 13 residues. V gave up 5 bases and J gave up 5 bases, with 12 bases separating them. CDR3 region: CASSLTARTEAFF. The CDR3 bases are TGTGCCAGCAGTCTGACAGCGAGGACTGAAGCTTTCTTT.

The CDR3 DNA follows: TGCGCCAGCCGGAGGGGGGCCGGGGAGCTGTTTTTT. Protein sequence: CASRRGAGELFF. The chain links TRBV5-1 to TRBJ2-2; possibly TRBD1 or TRBD2 for D (6 bases each). There are 12 residues in the CDR3. Germline loops: CDR1 SGHRS, CDR2 YFSETQ. Trimming removed 7 bases at V and 6 bases at J, with 10 bases between.

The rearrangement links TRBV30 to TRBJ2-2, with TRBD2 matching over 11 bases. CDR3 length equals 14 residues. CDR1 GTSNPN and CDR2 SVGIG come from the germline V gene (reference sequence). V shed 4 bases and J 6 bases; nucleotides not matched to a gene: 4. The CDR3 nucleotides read TGTGCCTGGACTTTTAGCGGGAGGGCCGGGGAGCTGTTTTTT. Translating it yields CAWTFSGRAGELFF. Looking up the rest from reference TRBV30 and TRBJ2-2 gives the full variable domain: SQTIHQWPATLVQPVGSPLSLECTVEGTSNPNLYWYRQAAGRGLQLLFYSVGIGQISSEVPQNLSASRPQDRQFILSSKKLLLSDSGFYLCAWTFSGRAGELFFGEGSRLTVL.

This CDR3 is CASSAGGNTEAFF. CDR3 nucleotide sequence: TGTGCCAGCAGTGCAGGGGGGAACACTGAAGCTTTCTTT. This rearrangement joins TRBV25-1 to TRBJ1-1, with 7 nucleotides matching TRBD1. The CDR3 has 13 residues. With 4 bases clipped from V and 1 base from J, the junction kept 0 bases outside the gene matches. From germline, CDR1 is MGHDK and CDR2 SYGVNS.

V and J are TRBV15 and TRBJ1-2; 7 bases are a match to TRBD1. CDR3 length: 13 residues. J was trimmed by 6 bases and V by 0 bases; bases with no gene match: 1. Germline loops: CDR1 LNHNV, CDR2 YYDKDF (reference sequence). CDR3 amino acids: CATSRDGQDGYTF. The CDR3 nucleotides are TGTGCCACCAGCAGAGATGGACAGGATGGCTACACCTTC.

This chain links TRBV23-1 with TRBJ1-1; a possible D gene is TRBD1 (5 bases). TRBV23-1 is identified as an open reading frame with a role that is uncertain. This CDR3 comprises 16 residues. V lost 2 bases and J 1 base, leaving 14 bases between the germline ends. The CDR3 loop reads CASSQITTERNTEAFF. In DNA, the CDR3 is TGCGCCAGCAGTCAAATAACGACAGAAAGGAACACTGAAGCTTTCTTT.